Each of the 4 T cell receptor beta chains below was sequenced from the same sample in a study of blood T cell repertoires in COVID-19. Measured with immunoSEQ multiplex PCR; TCRdb has only the in-frame clones, and not every one. The profile shows some 180,000 clones, more than 65% of them singletons. Sequencing input: peripheral blood. These receptors were collected from a man in his 70s with active or convalescent COVID-19.

The genes are TRBV7-8 and TRBJ1-6, with 10 bases aligning to TRBD1. The CDR3 has 16 residues. The trim removed 4 bases at V and 10 bases at J, leaving 10 bases unmatched. CDR1 and CDR2 (germline): SGHVS, FQNEAQ. The CDR3 loop reads CASSSISGTGESPLHF. The CDR3 region has the DNA TGTGCCAGCAGCTCGATTTCCGGGACAGGGGAATCACCCCTCCACTTT.

The chain links TRBV4-3 to TRBJ1-1, with D unresolved. Germline CDR1 and CDR2: LGHNA and YSLEER. Trimming took off 4 bases at V and 1 base at J, with 10 bases between the two ends. The CDR3 contains 14 residues. In DNA, the CDR3 is TGCGCCAGCAGCCCCTACGAGGGGAACACTGAAGCTTTCTTT. It translates to CASSPYEGNTEAFF.

The chain has TRBV2 and TRBJ1-5, with 7 nucleotides matching TRBD1. Germline values: CDR1 SNHLY, CDR2 FYNNEI. The CDR3 is 15 amino acids. V trimming: 6 bases; J trimming: 3 bases; junction bases outside the gene matches: 8. CDR3 sequence: CASRRGQSINQPQHF. CDR3 DNA sequence: TGTGCCAGCAGAAGGGGACAGTCAATCAATCAGCCCCAGCATTTT.

The rearrangement links TRBV27 to TRBJ2-7; tentative D call: TRBD1 (6 bases). Trimming took 0 bases from V and 0 from J, leaving 9 bases between them. The length of the CDR3 is 15 residues. Germline-derived CDR1 and CDR2 are MNHEY and SMNVEV (reference sequence). The DNA for the CDR3 is TGTGCCAGCAGTTTATCCGGGACACCCTCCTACGAGCAGTACTTC. It specifies CASSLSGTPSYEQYF.